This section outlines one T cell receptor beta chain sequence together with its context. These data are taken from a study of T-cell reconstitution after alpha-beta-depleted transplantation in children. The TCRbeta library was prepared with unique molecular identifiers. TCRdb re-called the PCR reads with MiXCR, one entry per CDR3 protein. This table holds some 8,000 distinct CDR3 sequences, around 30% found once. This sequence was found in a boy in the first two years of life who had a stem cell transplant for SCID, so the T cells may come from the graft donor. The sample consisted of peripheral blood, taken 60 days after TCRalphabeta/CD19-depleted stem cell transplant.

CDR3 DNA sequence: TGTGCCAGCAGCTTAACAGCGGGGATTTACAATGAGCAGTTCTTC. Translation: CASSLTAGIYNEQFF. This chain joins TRBV7-2 and TRBJ2-1, with 7 bases aligning to TRBD2. The CDR3 has 15 residues. After removal of 2 bases from V and 4 bases from J, the junction contained 5 bases not matched to a gene. Germline V gene sequence: CDR1 SGHTA, CDR2 FQGNSA. Full variable domain (missing parts from reference TRBV7-2 and TRBJ2-1): GAGVSQSPSNKVTEKGKDVELRCDPISGHTALYWYRQSLGQGLEFLIYFQGNSAPDKSGLPSDRFSAERTGGSVSTLTIQRTQQEDSAVYLCASSLTAGIYNEQFFGPGTRLTVL.